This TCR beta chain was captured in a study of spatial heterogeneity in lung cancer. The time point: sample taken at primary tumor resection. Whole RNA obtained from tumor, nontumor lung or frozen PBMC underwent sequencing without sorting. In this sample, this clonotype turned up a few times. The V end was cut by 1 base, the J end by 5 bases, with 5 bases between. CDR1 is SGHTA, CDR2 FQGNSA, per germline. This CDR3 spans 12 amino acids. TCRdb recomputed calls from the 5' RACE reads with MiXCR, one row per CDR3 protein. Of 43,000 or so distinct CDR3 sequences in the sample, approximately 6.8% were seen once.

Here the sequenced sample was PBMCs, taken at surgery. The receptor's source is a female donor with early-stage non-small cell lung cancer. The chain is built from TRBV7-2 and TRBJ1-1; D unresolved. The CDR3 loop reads CASSLGLTEAFF. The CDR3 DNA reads TGTGCCAGCAGCTTAGGTCTGACTGAAGCTTTCTTT.